The T cell receptor beta chain under discussion was sequenced for a study of OX40 agonist ivuxolimab in advanced cancers. Study context: Dose-escalation patients were diagnosed with hepatocellular carcinoma, melanoma, renal cell cancer or head and neck cancer. It was permissible to have had prior anti-PD-1, anti-PD-L1 or anti-CTLA-4 therapy, and over 35% had some. General study results and limits: Normalized T-cell clonal expansion was also low in a subset of nonresponders.

Blood was sampled at baseline, cycle 4 day 1, and cycle 7 day 1. The CDR3 runs 16 residues. Germline CDR1 and CDR2: SGHRS and YFSETQ. Trimming took 0 bases from V and 5 from J; bases not matched to a gene: 3. TCRdb's copy holds only in-frame clones and misses some; the assay was immunoSEQ multiplex PCR. The sample shows tens of thousands of clones, around nine tenths of them seen only once. Turning to this clone: Its antigen is not known.

The specimen was CD4+ or CD8+ T cells sorted from blood, collected in a trial of the OX40 agonist ivuxolimab. The chain couples TRBV5-1 to TRBJ2-5; TRBD2 matches 14 bases. This clonotype was sampled from an adult with an advanced solid tumor such as melanoma, head and neck, liver or kidney cancer. Here the CDR3 reads CASSLGRTSGRETQYF. CDR3 nucleotide sequence: TGCGCCAGCAGCTTGGGGCGGACTAGCGGGAGGGAGACCCAGTACTTC.